This is a list of T cell receptor beta chains from one sample in a study of cytomegalovirus exposure and HLA in healthy donors. Sequencing used immunoSEQ multiplex PCR; TCRdb keeps in-frame clones, though not all of them. Of approximately 140,000 clones in the sample, approximately 83% are singletons; the top ten hold approximately 2.4%. What was sequenced was PBMCs. These receptors all come from a male donor in good health and CMV-seronegative. The conserved cysteine and the conserved F or W are not part of the CDR3 here. For some rows the clone size is stated as once, few or many, or as a class when expanded; others skip it.

TRBJ2-1	TRBV7-9	NA	ASSTSTGARSSYNEQF
TRBJ1-1	TRBV28	once	ASSLWGEDTEAF
TRBJ2-3	TRBV6-5	NA	ASSYMTGGGTQY
TRBJ1-5	TRBV6-5	NA	ASSPGTVIQPQH
TRBJ1-5	TRBV29-1	NA	SVQDPDQPQH
TRBJ1-5	TRBV11-2	NA	ASSLDIGGLQPQH
TRBJ1-1	TRBV5-4	few	ASSRIALGTEAF
TRBJ2-7	TRBV5-4	NA	ASSLLSSGISYEQY
TRBJ2-5	TRBV7-2	NA	ASRVFSGREEAQY
TRBJ1-1	TRBV13	NA	ASSLDRGEAF
TRBJ1-3	TRBV7-2	NA	ASSLQATIY
TRBJ2-7	TRBV19	few	ASSISLGSYEQY
TRBJ1-5	TRBV21-1	few	ASSKLFGRVQPQH
TRBJ2-3	TRBV6-4	NA	ASSDSSRSSTDTQY
TRBJ2-7	TRBV6-5	once	ASSGQMPAYEQY
TRBJ1-5	TRBV5-4	NA	ASSTDNSNQPQH
TRBJ2-6	TRBV19	NA	ASSRLRLSGANVLT
TRBJ2-7	TRBV19	NA	ASSIGIGGYEQY
TRBJ2-1	TRBV7-9	few	ASSSPLAGGNEQF
TRBJ2-5	TRBV18	NA	ASSPPTGETQY
TRBJ2-1	TRBV13	few	ASSLDIHNEQF
TRBJ2-7	TRBV10-1	NA	ASSVSGTYEQY
TRBJ2-7	TRBV4-2	NA	ASSLSPDILSDYEQY
TRBJ1-5	TRBV6-5	NA	ASSRQLSNQPQH
TRBJ1-1	TRBV11-2	NA	ASSLPRTGTHEAF
TRBJ2-1	TRBV4-1	NA	ASSQRWGQGEQF
TRBJ2-6	TRBV28	NA	ASSLAHMSGANVLT
TRBJ2-3	TRBV9	NA	ASSHNPQGAEDTQY
TRBJ2-1	TRBV20-1	few	SAQPWERQF
TRBJ2-1	TRBV27	NA	ASFGLGGYNEQF
TRBJ2-7	TRBV14	NA	ASSTHTTGLEY
TRBJ2-2	TRBV7-2	NA	ASSFAGTGELF
TRBJ2-7	TRBV5-1	NA	ASSPGSEWDEQY
TRBJ1-1	TRBV19	NA	ASSYGSNTEAF
TRBJ2-5	TRBV6-6	NA	ASGGPGTQY
TRBJ2-3	TRBV4-3	NA	ASSPDALLWAGGITDTQY
TRBJ2-1	TRBV10-2	NA	ATTDRYNEQF
TRBJ2-7	TRBV19	NA	ASSFSSGSYEQY
TRBJ1-1	TRBV9	once	ASSVDLSGEAF
TRBJ2-5	TRBV7-2	NA	ASSPDRGAETQY
TRBJ1-1	TRBV6-9	NA	ASYHSPRGPFCSFWDTEAF
TRBJ2-1	TRBV30	NA	AWSGRRGGYEQF
TRBJ1-2	TRBV5-1	NA	ASRLGQAYGYT
TRBJ2-1	TRBV2	NA	ANSGENEQF
TRBJ2-7	TRBV7-3	once	ASSLSTREGNYEQY
TRBJ1-3	TRBV7-2	NA	ASSPRTGYFTIY